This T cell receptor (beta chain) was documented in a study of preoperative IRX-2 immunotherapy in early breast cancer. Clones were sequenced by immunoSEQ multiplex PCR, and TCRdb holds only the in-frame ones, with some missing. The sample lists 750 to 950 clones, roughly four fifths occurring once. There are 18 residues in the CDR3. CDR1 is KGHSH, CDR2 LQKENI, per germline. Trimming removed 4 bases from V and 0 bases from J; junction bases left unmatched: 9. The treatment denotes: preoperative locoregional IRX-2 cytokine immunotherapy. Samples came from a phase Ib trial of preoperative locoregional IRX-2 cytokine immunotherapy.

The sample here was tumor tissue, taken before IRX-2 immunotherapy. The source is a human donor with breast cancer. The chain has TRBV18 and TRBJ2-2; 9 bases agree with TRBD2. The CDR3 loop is CASSLQRGTSPNTGELFF. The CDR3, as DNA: TGTGCCAGCTCACTACAGAGAGGGACTAGCCCGAACACCGGGGAGCTGTTTTTT.